This T cell receptor beta chain stems from a study of CD8+CD57+ T cells in acquired aplastic anemia. Study details: DNA recovered from sorted CD4+ and CD8+ cells had a mean of 3.2 ug. As sequenced from healthy donors, CD4+ cells averaged about 11 million reads.

Findings and caveats of the study: Patients shared approximately 30 CD8+ CDR3 sequences with controls. A significant difference in CD8+ Simpson's diversity between patients and controls was not found.

TCR beta VDJ combinations and CDR3 sequences were profiled from genomic DNA. MiXCR, applied by TCRdb to the reads, yields one record per CDR3 protein. Among around 400,000 distinct CDR3 sequences listed, 60% to 80% were seen once. V was trimmed by 2 bases and J by 2 bases, leaving 9 bases between them. The CDR3 totals 13 residues. The germline V gene has CDR1 DFQATT and CDR2 SNEGSKA (reference sequence). This clonotype was observed many times. The antigen is undetermined. V and J are TRBV20-1 and TRBJ1-1; D is ambiguous. This clonotype originated in a human donor in good health, serving as a control. Sequences were obtained from sorted CD4+, CD8+, or CD8+CD57+ T cells (not recorded which) from PBMCs. Here the CDR3 reads CSARSPLNTEAFF. In nucleotides, the CDR3 is TGCAGTGCTAGATCACCACTTAACACTGAAGCTTTCTTT.